This T cell receptor beta chain came from a study of post-analysis software for immune sequencing data. Study-level results: Strong same-batch co-clustering of samples appeared with F measure clustering. Controls showed lower frequencies than patients for roughly 5 TRBV segments, and TRBV5-6, TRBV5-1 and TRBV20-1 were among these.

Note on this clonotype: The antigen is unknown. A much larger clone is a single base away; this may be a read error. As the CDR3 is not closed by the conserved phenylalanine or tryptophan, this likely results from a read error.

The TCR beta cDNA libraries contained unique molecular identifiers. The source material, about 0.9 to 10 million T cells, gave rise to 400,000 to 550,000 cDNA molecules. TCRdb reprocessed the PCR reads via MiXCR and lists one record per CDR3 protein. The sample includes fewer than 850,000 distinct CDR3 sequences, roughly 30% of them seen just once. This CDR3 spans 12 amino acids. Trimming took off 3 bases at V and 9 bases at J, with 9 bases between the two ends. Germline CDR1 reads ENHRY; CDR2 reads SYGVKD. This TCR derives from a girl under 18 with multiple sclerosis. The sample consisted of blood. The rearrangement uses TRBV10-3 and TRBJ2-1, with D hard to call. The CDR3 DNA sequence: TGTGCCATCAGTGACTACAAGGGTGAGCAGTTCTGC. Its translation is CAISDYKGEQFC.